This TCR beta chain was sequenced for a study of CD8 T cells in ankylosing spondylitis. Regarding the study as a whole: Clones tied to disease were said to be significantly enriched in matched ankylosing spondylitis synovial fluid. For ankylosing spondylitis blood, a TCR beta motif of roughly 8 highly homologous variants appeared characteristic. CD8+ by phenotype, disease-linked clones were relatively rare in peripheral blood.

This clonotype was recorded at least ten times. As yet, its antigen is unknown. The authors made TCR beta libraries by quantitative 5'-RACE with molecular barcodes. TCRdb fed the 5' RACE reads into MiXCR, producing one record per CDR3 protein. The data hold tens of thousands of distinct CDR3 sequences, with about 9.3% observed a single time. This CDR3 is built from 13 residues. Trimming cost V 0 bases and J 0 bases, with 3 bases left between them. Looked up from germline, CDR1 is SGHAT and CDR2 is FQNNGV. J is TRBJ2-7 and V is TRBV11-2; D unclear. The sample was blood, either unsorted or a sorted T cell fraction (not recorded which). The clonotype originates from a male donor with ankylosing spondylitis or in good health (not recorded which). The CDR3 loop reads CASSLDSSYEQYF. CDR3 nucleotide sequence: TGTGCCAGCAGCTTAGACAGCTCCTACGAGCAGTACTTC.